This T cell receptor beta chain was observed in a study of blood T cells in healthy people across ages (dated by TCRdb to about 2015). About the study as a whole: In model experiments, roughly one uniquely barcoded TCR beta cDNA molecule per two T cells was captured by template switching. To track age-related changes in TCR beta repertoire diversity, the study relied on deep sequencing normalized with unique cDNA molecular identifiers. The donors were divided into four age groups: young (average approximately 15 years), middle-aged (about 41), aged (about 62) and long-lived (around 80). Using the same blood draw, the study looked at two additional independent replicas of 1 million unique cDNA reads for two donors, one aged 18 to 29 and the other aged 80 or older.

What the authors observed across the whole study: Estimates of total diversity based on one million sequenced T cells were regarded as lower bounds and as underestimates. Because donor CMV infection status was unknown, age-related changes in expanded clonotypes were potentially confounded. Compared with the aged group, more naive CD4+ T cells, fewer expanded clones and increased TCR diversity were shown by the long-lived group, suggesting age selection. As age increased, observed TCR beta diversity per million T cells dropped in a roughly linear way, and a significant reduction was already evident by age 40. Conclusive comparison of naive and antigen-experienced compartments was prevented by the profiling of bulk unsorted PBMCs. The percentage of naive T cells measured by flow cytometry correlated strongly with observed TCR beta diversity.

On this clonotype itself: The antigen it recognizes is unknown. No base-level quality is on record; no much larger clone is a single base apart.

Systemically healthy Caucasian individuals from Russia, 35 to 40 in total and aged roughly 6 to 100 years, were included as donors. Each donor gave 8 to 10 milliliters of peripheral blood, drawn into EDTA-treated Vacutainer tubes. Ficoll-Paque density-gradient centrifugation was used to isolate PBMCs, with at least 7 million per sample. Total RNA was extracted from PBMCs with Trizol reagent, with at least 5 micrograms obtained per sample. Naive CD45RAhigh/CD27high T cell percentages were measured by flow cytometry on a PBMC aliquot from every donor. Library generation was performed with 5' RACE. The data were produced on an Illumina HiSeq 2500. A second PCR of 7 to 11 cycles was run with a J-beta primer mix and a sample-barcoded 5' primer. A template-switch 5' adaptor carrying 12 random nucleotides introduced a unique molecular identifier onto each TCR beta cDNA molecule. Each sample yielded at least 3 million CDR3-containing paired-end reads. The Mint cDNA synthesis kit, primed by a TRBC-specific oligonucleotide, was used to synthesize first-strand cDNA from all RNA. After uracil-DNA glycosylase treatment, a first 18-cycle PCR used universal primers M1SS and BC2_uni_R on all cDNA. Regarding the original processing steps: Each sample was normalized by randomly selecting 1 million high-quality reads, each carrying a distinct molecular identifier. Instead of being binned into consensus sequences, reads with shared molecular identifiers were discarded. MiTCR, set to a Q25 quality threshold and the strictest error-elimination algorithm, was used for CDR3 identification, clonotype clustering and error correction. A nonparametric unseen species model with Euler transformation was used to estimate a lower bound on total TCR beta diversity. TCRdb trimmed public reads at Q25 via fastp, called clones via MiXCR and kept in-frame beta chains. All rows with the same CDR3 protein become a single entry with the most common DNA and genes. The V and J calls were not made by the authors but by TCRdb's processing. Recorded for this sample are approximately 780,000 distinct CDR3 sequences; roughly 25% of them occurred a single time. The leading ten clones occupy around 2.9% of the sample.

A distance of 16 bases separates the germline ends of V and J, which lose 6 bases and 2 bases respectively. The germline V gene supplies CDR1 SQVTM and CDR2 ANQGSEA. The CDR3 numbers 15 residues from cysteine through phenylalanine. Of the read, only the CDR3 DNA is kept; its 45 bases are in frame from base 1. These same data were also listed under a study on T cells of mothers and their children. In that second paper, the authors write: Donors were nine systemically healthy Caucasian individuals: three mothers and their six children. cDNA synthesis used all of the extracted RNA, with around 1.5 ug of RNA in each 15 ul reaction. In the second PCR, the M1S primer introduced both the sample barcodes and 2-4 random nucleotides. Over 8.5 million TCR beta CDR3 reads were obtained for each mother, and around 3 million reads were obtained for each child. In both related and unrelated pairs, thymic selection shapes the output of TCR recombination in a similar way, with inherited differences having only a minor effect. Normalized repertoire overlap was always slightly but never significantly higher in related than unrelated mother-child pairs. No persistent microchimeric T cell clones were found, with a detection sensitivity of approximately 95 clones per million clonotypes. In the study, deep NGS was used to compare the TCR beta repertoires of mothers and children, and features distinguishing related mother-child pairs from unrelated individuals were sought. On average, the children were around 11 +/- 4 years old, while the mothers were approximately 41 +/- 4 years old. After adapter ligation was performed with NEBNext reagents, the libraries were sequenced on an Illumina HiSeq 2000 with 100+100 nt paired-end reads. To prevent cross-contamination, the mother and child libraries were prepared a month apart and were sequenced in separate runs. For each donor, between 500,000 and 2,000,000 distinct TCR beta clonotypes were identified. Naive TCR beta clonotypes were estimated from low-frequency clonotypes matched to each donor's FACS-determined naive share, without sorting.

This receptor was obtained from a boy aged 5-17 years in good health. This chain joins TRBV29-1 to TRBJ2-2; no confident D gene assignment can be made. Sequencing was done on a sample of blood. The CDR3 region: CSVLGSESNTGELFF. The DNA sequence is TGCAGCGTCCTAGGGTCGGAAAGCAACACCGGGGAGCTGTTTTTT.